The source of this T cell receptor beta chain is a study of blood T cell repertoires in COVID-19 (dated by TCRdb to 2020 to 2022). With regard to the full study: Samples from collaborators originated in the United States, Italy and Spain and spanned both the acute and convalescent phases of COVID-19. The material from the prospective study consisted of cDNA or gDNA derived from T cells, B-cell-depleted T cells, or PBMCs. The dataset comprised deeply sampled blood TCRbeta repertoires from subjects exposed to, actively infected with, or recovered from COVID-19. The repertoires were released in a freely available public database meant as a resource for research on the immune response to SARS-CoV-2. Samples came from the ongoing ImmuneRACE study (first 160 participants) plus 1,254 subjects from 6 global collaborators. The sample metadata nearly always contained a de-identified subject ID, COVID-19 status, age in years and sex. Where available, HLA class I and class II types were obtained from metadata supplied by the sample provider rather than from assay-based typing.

TCRbeta CDR3 regions were amplified from genomic DNA by means of the immunoSEQ Assay, a bias-controlled multiplex PCR. As for the original processing: Within the assay, amplification of reference gene primers was used to estimate how many nucleated cells each sample contained. Sequence reads were collapsed and filtered to measure the absolute abundance of every unique TCRbeta CDR3 rearrangement. For each sample, productive Simpson clonality was calculated as the square root of Simpson's diversity index over productive rearrangements. TCRdb stores this immuneACCESS table with in-frame sequences only. Part of the clones is absent; in the studies checked, under half of the shortfall reflects unresolved V genes, and no reason is known for the rest. V and J calls and clone size follow that table, whereas D and trimming were derived from the DNA. The sample table lists 75,000 to 95,000 clones, roughly nine tenths of them with a count of one. Jointly, the top ten make up about 16% of the sample.

The paper's findings and limits, for the study overall: Clinical and demographic metadata were provided uncurated, with the amount varying by source and participant.

One collaborating source in Seattle enrolled patients while the patients were actively infected and followed the patients over time throughout the course of disease. The collaborating institutions used their own protocols to collect whole blood in K2EDTA tubes. Collaborator samples were shipped for TCRbeta analysis as frozen whole blood, isolated PBMCs, or DNA extracted from either sample type. About this clone: Its antigen is currently not known. No quality values exist for individual bases; no much larger clone is one base distant.

Ends trimmed: V by 7 bases, J by 2 bases; bases unmatched to a gene: 15. CDR3 length: 19 amino acids, cysteine to phenylalanine. Of the read, only the CDR3 DNA is kept; its 57 bases are in frame from base 1. CDR1 and CDR2, looked up from the germline V gene, are SGHRS and YFSETQ. The chain is assembled from TRBV5-1 and TRBJ2-6; TRBD1 aligns with 10 central bases. This sequence was found in a woman aged 55-70 years with COVID-19, enrolled during active disease. The sample was peripheral blood. The CDR3 sequence is CASRLGWDRGSAGANVLTF. The bases are TGCGCCAGCCGTTTGGGATGGGACAGGGGTTCGGCTGGGGCCAACGTCCTGACTTTC.